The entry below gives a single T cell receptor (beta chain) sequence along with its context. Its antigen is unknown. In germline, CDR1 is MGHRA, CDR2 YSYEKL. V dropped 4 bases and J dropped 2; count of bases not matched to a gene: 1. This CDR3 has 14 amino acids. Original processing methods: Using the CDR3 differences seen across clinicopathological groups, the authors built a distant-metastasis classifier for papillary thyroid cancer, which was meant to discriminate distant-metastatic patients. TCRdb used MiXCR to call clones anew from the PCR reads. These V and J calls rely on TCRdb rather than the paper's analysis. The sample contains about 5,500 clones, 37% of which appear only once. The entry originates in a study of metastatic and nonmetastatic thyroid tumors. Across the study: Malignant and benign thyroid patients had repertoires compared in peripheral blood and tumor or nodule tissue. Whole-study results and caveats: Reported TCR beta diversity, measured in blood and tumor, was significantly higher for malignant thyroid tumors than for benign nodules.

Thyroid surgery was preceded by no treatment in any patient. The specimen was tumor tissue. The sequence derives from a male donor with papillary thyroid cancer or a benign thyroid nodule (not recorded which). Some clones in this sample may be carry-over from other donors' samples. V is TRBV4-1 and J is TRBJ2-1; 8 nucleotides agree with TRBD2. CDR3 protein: CASSLGLAYNEQFF. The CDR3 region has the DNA TGCGCCAGCAGCCTGGGACTAGCCTACAATGAGCAGTTCTTC.